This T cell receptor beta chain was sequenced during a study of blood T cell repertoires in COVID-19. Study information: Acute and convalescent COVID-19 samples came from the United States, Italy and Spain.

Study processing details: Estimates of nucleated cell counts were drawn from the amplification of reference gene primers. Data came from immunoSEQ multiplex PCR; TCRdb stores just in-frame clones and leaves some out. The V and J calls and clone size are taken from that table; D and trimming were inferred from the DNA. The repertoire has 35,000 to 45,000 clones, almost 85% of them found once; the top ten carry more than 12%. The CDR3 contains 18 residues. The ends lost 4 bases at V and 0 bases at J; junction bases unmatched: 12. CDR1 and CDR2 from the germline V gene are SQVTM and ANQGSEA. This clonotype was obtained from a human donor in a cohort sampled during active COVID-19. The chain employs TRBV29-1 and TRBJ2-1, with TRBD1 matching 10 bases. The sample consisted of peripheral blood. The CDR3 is CSVASGQGTFSSYNEQFF. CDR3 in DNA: TGCAGCGTTGCTTCGGGACAGGGGACCTTTTCCTCCTACAATGAGCAGTTCTTC.